The 32 T cell receptor beta chains reported below all come from one sample, sequenced in a study of persistence of HIV-infected CD4 T cells. Anti-CD3/anti-CD28 beads served as a nonspecific positive control stimulus. CD4+ T cells upregulating both CD40 ligand and CD69 were sorted as responding cells. The libraries were made with immunoSEQ version 4 in survey mode. Generated by immunoSEQ multiplex PCR, the TCRdb table keeps only in-frame clones and is missing some. The sample has 37,000 or so clones; approximately 90% are singletons. These receptors' antigens are unknown. Sequencing used CD4+ T cells sorted from PBMCs after approximately 20-hour stimulation, obtained from a patient who received antiretroviral therapy. The receptor set was obtained from an adult man with HIV who was CMV-seropositive.

CDR3 sequence: CAISLRTGFAGANVLTF. CDR3 DNA sequence: TGTGCCATCAGCTTACGAACAGGGTTTGCTGGGGCCAACGTCCTGACTTTC. The J gene is TRBJ2-6, the V gene TRBV10-3, with D maybe TRBD1 (6 bases). The germline CDR1 and CDR2 sequences are ENHRY and SYGVKD. Trimming took 6 bases from V and 2 from J, leaving 17 bases between them. The CDR3 sequence is 17 residues long.

CDR3 sequence (DNA): TGTGCCAGCAGTGACGGTCTATTCGGAACAGATACGCAGTATTTT. It codes for CASSDGLFGTDTQYF. The chain employs TRBV6-1 and TRBJ2-3; D not resolved. CDR3 length: 15 residues. Germline CDR1 and CDR2: MNHNS and SASEGT. The V end was cut by 3 bases, the J end by 3 bases, with 13 bases between.

The V call is TRBV14, the J call TRBJ1-2, with 7 bases matching TRBD1. The CDR3 runs 14 residues. Germline-derived CDR1 and CDR2 are SGHDN and FVKESK. The ends lost 4 bases at V and 4 bases at J; junction bases unmatched: 6. DNA of the CDR3: TGTGCCAGCAGCCCTACCGGGACAGTCTATGGCTACACCTTC. It translates to CASSPTGTVYGYTF. The full variable domain, completed using reference TRBV14 and TRBJ1-2, is EAGVTQFPSHSVIEKGQTVTLRCDPISGHDNLYWYRRVMGKEIKFLLHFVKESKQDESGMPNNRFLAERTGGTYSTLKVQPAELEDSGVYFCASSPTGTVYGYTFGSGTRLTVV.

The chain couples TRBV7-2 to TRBJ2-7; 8 bases match TRBD1. This CDR3 region has 15 residues. Per the germline V gene, CDR1 is SGHTA and CDR2 is FQGNSA. The junction had 7 bases not matched to a gene; V was cut back by 2 bases and J by 4 bases. DNA of the CDR3: TGTGCCAGCAGCTTAACCCGGACAGGGTTTTACGAGCAGTACTTC. Protein: CASSLTRTGFYEQYF. Variable domain in full (rest from reference TRBV7-2 and TRBJ2-7): GAGVSQSPSNKVTEKGKDVELRCDPISGHTALYWYRQSLGQGLEFLIYFQGNSAPDKSGLPSDRFSAERTGGSVSTLTIQRTQQEDSAVYLCASSLTRTGFYEQYFGPGTRLTVT.

To note about this clone: This sample includes further DNA sequences coding for the same CDR3. The chain's CDR3 is CASSYGGQGGEKLFF. DNA for the CDR3: TGTGCCAGCAGTTATGGGGGACAGGGAGGTGAAAAACTGTTTTTT. J is TRBJ1-4 and V is TRBV6-5, with 9 bases aligning to TRBD1. Germline CDR1 and CDR2: MNHEY and SVGAGI. This CDR3 is 15 amino acids long. V was pared by 3 bases and J by 7 bases, with 6 bases of the junction left unmatched.

The chain joins TRBV4-1 to TRBJ2-7; TRBD2 agrees at 9 bases. Germline-derived CDR1 and CDR2 are MGHRA and YSYEKL. This CDR3 contains 15 residues. V shed 1 base and J 7 bases; nucleotides not matched to a gene: 8. CDR3 DNA: TGCGCCAGCAGCCAAGGTCTTATGCTAGCGGGAGAGCAGTACTTC. It is translated as CASSQGLMLAGEQYF.

This chain uses TRBV27 with TRBJ1-1; 7 nucleotides match TRBD1. Trimming at V came to 5 bases and at J to 0 bases, leaving 6 bases not matched to a gene. Looked up from germline, CDR1 is MNHEY and CDR2 is SMNVEV (reference sequence). The length of the CDR3 is 15 residues. The DNA of the CDR3 is TGTGCCAGCAGTGACAGGGAACGTATGAACACTGAAGCTTTCTTT. It yields the protein CASSDRERMNTEAFF.

The rearrangement joins TRBV7-2 to TRBJ2-1, with 8 bases identical to TRBD1. Unmatched junction bases numbered 7, after V lost 4 bases and J lost 5 bases. This CDR3 has 15 amino acids. CDR1 and CDR2 (germline): SGHTA, FQGNSA. CDR3 region: CASSSDRGRHNEQFF. The CDR3 DNA follows: TGTGCCAGCAGCTCCGACAGGGGCCGCCACAATGAGCAGTTCTTC.

For this clone: Other DNA sequences within the sample encode an identical CDR3. The chain recombines TRBV7-2 with TRBJ2-7; no reliable D call. Germline V CDR1 and CDR2: SGHTA, FQGNSA. V was clipped by 3 bases and J by 1 base, with 10 bases between them. The CDR3 consists of 14 residues. The CDR3 is CASSFTSSSYEQYF. The CDR3 region has the DNA TGTGCCAGCAGCTTTACAAGTTCTTCCTACGAGCAGTACTTC.

The gene calls are TRBV30 and TRBJ1-5; D gene unclear. V was clipped by 0 bases and J by 8 bases, with 14 bases between them. The CDR3 length is 14 residues. Germline loops: CDR1 GTSNPN, CDR2 SVGIG (reference sequence). The CDR3 coding sequence is TGTGCCTGGAGTGTACTGCCAGGTCGGGAGCCCCAGCATTTT. Its translation is CAWSVLPGREPQHF.

The chain employs TRBV6-6 and TRBJ2-1; 7 bases fit TRBD2. The CDR3 is made up of 17 amino acids. The V gene's germline CDR1 is MNHNY and CDR2 SVGAGI (reference sequence). Trimming at V came to 5 bases and at J to 0 bases, leaving 10 bases not matched to a gene. CDR3 in amino acids: CASSRPPAGSSYNEQFF. As DNA, the CDR3 is TGTGCCAGCAGTCGACCCCCAGCGGGAAGCTCCTACAATGAGCAGTTCTTC.

The genes are TRBV30 and TRBJ2-3, with 10 bases identical to TRBD1. Germline trimming cut 8 bases from V and 5 bases from J; bases unmatched to any gene: 4. This CDR3 comprises 12 residues. Germline values: CDR1 GTSNPN, CDR2 SVGIG (reference sequence). The CDR3 reads CAGTGEGDTQYF. The CDR3 DNA is TGTGCCGGGACAGGGGAGGGAGATACGCAGTATTTT.

The rearrangement uses TRBV10-1 and TRBJ2-7, with 9 bases fitting TRBD1. This CDR3 is 15 amino acids long. Trimming cost V 8 bases and J 1 base; bases outside gene matches: 9. Germline CDR1 WNHNN, CDR2 SYGVQD (reference sequence). The CDR3 protein is CASAGGTGKSYEQYF. The CDR3 coding sequence is TGCGCCAGCGCCGGGGGGACAGGGAAATCCTACGAGCAGTACTTC.

The chain couples TRBV12-3 or TRBV12-4 to TRBJ2-1; no firm D call. V shed 5 bases and J shed 10 bases, with 12 bases lying between them. This CDR3 contains 12 residues. CDR3 residues: CASSRRPSEQFF. The CDR3, as DNA: TGTGCCAGCAGTCGTCGACCATCCGAGCAGTTCTTC.

The V gene is TRBV19, the J gene TRBJ1-1; 7 bases are a match to TRBD1. Losses at the gene ends were 7 bases for V and 6 bases for J; bases not matched to a gene: 8. CDR1 LNHDA and CDR2 SQIVND come from the germline V gene (reference sequence). CDR3 length: 13 amino acids. CDR3 DNA: TGTGCCAGTACCCTACAGGGGTACTCTGAAGCTTTCTTT. Translating gives CASTLQGYSEAFF.

The chain couples TRBV30 to TRBJ1-5; D uncertain. The CDR3 extends over 13 amino acids. V was trimmed by 4 bases and J by 5 bases, leaving 12 bases between them. CDR1 and CDR2 (germline): GTSNPN, SVGIG (reference sequence). The CDR3 DNA follows: TGTGCCTGGAAGAGTCGAAGGGATCAGCCCCAGCATTTT. This gives the protein CAWKSRRDQPQHF.

The chain has TRBV15 and TRBJ1-2; D remains unclear. Germline V lookup: CDR1 LNHNV, CDR2 YYDKDF (reference sequence). Trimming left V 2 bases short and J 4 bases short, with 14 bases between. CDR3 length: 15 residues. As DNA, the CDR3 is TGTGCCACCAGCAGATCGGCGGACGGTAGCTATGGCTACACCTTC. This encodes CATSRSADGSYGYTF.

The table lists this clone with a count of one. The rearrangement uses TRBV7-9 and TRBJ2-3; 8 bases match TRBD1. The ends lost 5 bases at V and 0 bases at J; junction bases unmatched: 13. Germline V lookup: CDR1 SEHNR, CDR2 FQNEAQ (reference sequence). CDR3 length: 18 amino acids. The CDR3 DNA sequence: TGTGCCAGCAGCCCCTGGCCTCCGACAGGGGCTAGCACAGATACGCAGTATTTT. Protein product: CASSPWPPTGASTDTQYF. The entire variable domain, with the rest obtained from reference TRBV7-9 and TRBJ2-3, is as follows: DTGVSQNPRHKITKRGQNVTFRCDPISEHNRLYWYRQTLGQGPEFLTYFQNEAQLEKSRLLSDRFSAERPKGSFSTLEIQRTEQGDSAMYLCASSPWPPTGASTDTQYFGPGTRLTVL.

In DNA form, the CDR3 reads TGTGCCAGCAGTTACTCTGGGACAGGGGAGGAGACCCAGTACTTC. It is translated as CASSYSGTGEETQYF. V gene TRBV6-5 combines with J gene TRBJ2-5; 10 bases agree with TRBD1. Germline CDR1 is MNHEY and CDR2 is SVGAGI. V was pared by 0 bases and J by 5 bases, with 3 bases of the junction left unmatched. This CDR3 comprises 15 residues.

V and J are TRBV6-4 and TRBJ1-1, with a tentative D call TRBD1 (5 bases). Germline CDR1 MRHNA, CDR2 SNTAGT. The CDR3 has 14 amino acids. Trimming stripped 5 bases from V and 1 base from J, with 11 bases between. CDR3 in amino acids: CASSSGPTNTEAFF. CDR3 DNA sequence: TGTGCCAGCAGTTCGGGACCGACGAACACTGAAGCTTTCTTT.

The V call is TRBV29-1, the J call TRBJ1-2; D uncertain. Germline values: CDR1 SQVTM, CDR2 ANQGSEA. V was trimmed by 1 base and J by 5 bases, leaving 8 bases between them. The CDR3 covers 12 residues. CDR3 region: CSVEGHSYGYTF. In DNA, the CDR3 is TGCAGCGTTGAAGGACATTCATATGGCTACACCTTC. Filled out from reference TRBV29-1 and TRBJ1-2, the complete variable domain reads SAVISQKPSRDICQRGTSLTIQCQVDSQVTMMFWYRQQPGQSLTLIATANQGSEATYESGFVIDKFPISRPNLTFSTLTVSNMSPEDSSIYLCSVEGHSYGYTFGSGTRLTVV.

In the case of this clone: At one end the junction does not follow the germline gene, possibly because of a read error. The chain couples TRBV12-3 or TRBV12-4 to TRBJ2-4; D gene unclear. This CDR3 is 12 amino acids long. The CDR3 nucleotides read TGTGCCAGCAGCTTAGAAAAAAACATTCAGTACTTC. It translates to CASSLEKNIQYF.

The gene calls are TRBV6-5 and TRBJ2-3, with TRBD2 identical over 13 bases. CDR1 MNHEY and CDR2 SVGAGI come from the germline V gene. The length of the CDR3 is 15 residues. V lost 5 bases, J lost 4 bases, and 3 bases stayed unmatched. CDR3 sequence reads: CASSRLAGGPDTQYF. Written as DNA, the CDR3 is TGTGCCAGCAGTCGACTAGCGGGGGGCCCAGATACGCAGTATTTT.

CDR3 DNA: TGTGCCAGCAGCGACAGTTTAAGCACAGATACGCAGTATTTT. It specifies CASSDSLSTDTQYF. This rearrangement joins TRBV7-2 to TRBJ2-3, with D tentatively TRBD1 (5 bases). Germline assignment: CDR1 SGHTA and CDR2 FQGNSA. The CDR3 spans 14 residues. Trimming took off 5 bases at V and 0 bases at J, with 9 bases between the two ends.

The chain is built from TRBV19 and TRBJ1-5, with TRBD1 matching over 8 bases. This CDR3 is 16 amino acids long. CDR1 and CDR2 from the germline V gene are LNHDA and SQIVND (reference sequence). The V gene end was trimmed by 6 bases and the J gene end by 6 bases; junction bases not matched to a gene: 13. CDR3 amino acids: CASRAGGRGSIQPQHF. The CDR3 DNA is TGTGCCAGTAGGGCAGGGGGCAGGGGATCTATTCAGCCCCAGCATTTT.

The chain combines TRBV5-6 with TRBJ2-6; a weak D match, TRBD1 (6 bases). The CDR3 extends over 16 amino acids. Germline V lookup: CDR1 SGHDT, CDR2 YYEEEE. V lost 4 bases, J lost 5 bases, and 16 bases lay in between. The DNA of the CDR3 is TGTGCCAGCAGCAAGACCGACAGGTGGAGGGCCAACGTCCTGACTTTC. This sequence encodes CASSKTDRWRANVLTF.

V is TRBV5-1 and J is TRBJ2-1; the match to TRBD1 covers 10 bases. This CDR3 is built from 21 residues. After removal of 4 bases from V and 0 bases from J, the junction contained 19 bases not matched to a gene. The germline V gene has CDR1 SGHRS and CDR2 YFSETQ. The CDR3 coding sequence is TGCGCCAGCAGCAAGGTGAAATTGGTGGACAGGGGGTTTAGCTCCTACAATGAGCAGTTCTTC. It is translated as CASSKVKLVDRGFSSYNEQFF.

The chain joins TRBV7-3 to TRBJ2-6, with 7 bases fitting TRBD1. The CDR3 length is 21 residues. CDR1 and CDR2 from the germline V gene are SGHTA and FQGTGA. J gave up 1 base and V 1 base, and 16 bases lay outside the gene matches. CDR3 in DNA: TGTGCCAGCAGCTTAAGTGGAGGTGCGCTCCACAGGGGATCTGGGGCCAACGTCCTGACTTTC. Its protein product is CASSLSGGALHRGSGANVLTF.

The genes are TRBV5-6 and TRBJ1-1; D unclear. The CDR3 contains 14 residues. Germline V lookup: CDR1 SGHDT, CDR2 YYEEEE. V was clipped by 6 bases and J by 6 bases, with 18 bases between them. The CDR3 reads CASISDRLRAEAFF. The CDR3 DNA reads TGTGCCAGCATCTCGGACCGACTCCGAGCTGAAGCTTTCTTT.

This clone was seen a handful of times. The V and J genes are TRBV20-1 and TRBJ2-1; D is tentatively TRBD1 or TRBD2 (5 bases each). This CDR3 is built from 10 residues. The V and J ends lost 3 bases and 9 bases respectively, with 6 bases between them. The germline V gene encodes CDR1 DFQATT and CDR2 SNEGSKA (reference sequence). CDR3 nucleotides: TGCAGTGCTAGCGGGGCTGAGCAGTTCTTC. Translated: CSASGAEQFF.

The chain uses TRBV6-5 and TRBJ2-3; a possible D gene is TRBD1 (6 bases). From germline, CDR1 is MNHEY and CDR2 SVGAGI. This CDR3 region has 15 residues. Trimming pared 0 bases from V and 2 bases from J, leaving 9 bases between. This CDR3 is CASSYSGQLTDTQYF. In DNA form, the CDR3 reads TGTGCCAGCAGTTACTCTGGACAGCTCACAGATACGCAGTATTTT.

The rearrangement links TRBV10-3 to TRBJ1-1; 7 bases fit TRBD1. This CDR3 has 15 amino acids. The ends lost 6 bases at V and 1 base at J; junction bases unmatched: 8. CDR1 and CDR2 from the germline V gene are ENHRY and SYGVKD. The CDR3 DNA reads TGTGCCATCAGGGAAACAGGGGCGAGGAACACTGAAGCTTTCTTT. Protein: CAIRETGARNTEAFF.